The 17 T cell receptor beta chains listed next were all sequenced from one sample in a study of T cell repertoires in ileal Crohn's disease. Measured with immunoSEQ multiplex PCR; TCRdb has only the in-frame clones, and not every one. The repertoire includes about 2,500 clones, approximately 80% of them detected once, and around 15% sits in the top ten. The sequenced sample was ileal tissue. The receptors were gathered from an adult with Crohn's disease.

This clone was observed a handful of times. The chain carries TRBV7-8 and TRBJ2-1; D remains ambiguous. Germline loops: CDR1 SGHVS, CDR2 FQNEAQ. Trimming stripped 3 bases from V and 8 bases from J, with 8 bases between. The CDR3 is 12 amino acids. CDR3 amino acids: CASSFGGHEQFF. The CDR3 bases are TGTGCCAGCAGCTTCGGCGGTCATGAGCAGTTCTTC.

The genes are TRBV6-6 and TRBJ1-2, with 7 bases aligning to TRBD1. Looked up from germline, CDR1 is MNHNY and CDR2 is SVGAGI (reference sequence). The CDR3 extends over 13 amino acids. V lost 6 bases and J lost 8; bases outside the gene matches: 9. CDR3 protein: CASSPEGAGGYTF. In nucleotides, the CDR3 is TGTGCCAGCAGCCCGGAGGGGGCAGGGGGCTACACCTTC.

This clone was found once. The rearrangement joins TRBV30 to TRBJ2-7; TRBD2 might be the D (7 bases). Germline CDR1 and CDR2: GTSNPN and SVGIG (reference sequence). This CDR3 comprises 12 residues. V lost 8 bases and J lost 1, with 12 bases in between. This chain's CDR3 is CALRGGSYEQYF. As DNA, the CDR3 is TGTGCCCTAAGGGGGGGGTCCTACGAGCAGTACTTC. Full variable domain (remainder filled in from reference TRBV30 and TRBJ2-7): SQTIHQWPATLVQPVGSPLSLECTVEGTSNPNLYWYRQAAGRGLQLLFYSVGIGQISSEVPQNLSASRPQDRQFILSSKKLLLSDSGFYLCALRGGSYEQYFGPGTRLTVT.

There are a few counts of this clone. V usage is TRBV19 and J usage is TRBJ2-2; D is possibly TRBD1 (5 bases). V was cut by 2 bases and J by 4 bases, with 5 bases left in between. Per the germline V gene, CDR1 is LNHDA and CDR2 is SQIVND (reference sequence). This CDR3 region has 13 residues. CDR3 sequence: CASSIRGTGELFF. CDR3 in DNA: TGTGCCAGTAGTATAAGGGGCACCGGGGAGCTGTTTTTT. Variable domain in full (rest from reference TRBV19 and TRBJ2-2): DGGITQSPKYLFRKEGQNVTLSCEQNLNHDAMYWYRQDPGQGLRLIYYSQIVNDFQKGDIAEGYSVSREKKESFPLTVTSAQKNPTAFYLCASSIRGTGELFFGEGSRLTVL.

V gene TRBV27 combines with J gene TRBJ2-7; no reliable D call. Germline-derived CDR1 and CDR2 are MNHEY and SMNVEV (reference sequence). Trimming shortened V by 1 base and J by 2 bases, and 12 bases separated the two germline ends. The CDR3 length is 15 residues. The CDR3 loop is CASSLYAGSPYEQYF. The CDR3 region has the DNA TGTGCCAGCAGTTTATACGCAGGATCTCCCTACGAGCAGTACTTC.

The CDR3 sequence is CASRTGLAGNYEQYF. CDR3 nucleotides: TGTGCCAGCAGGACGGGACTAGCGGGAAACTACGAGCAGTACTTC. J is TRBJ2-7 and V is TRBV6-5; 13 bases map to TRBD2. After removal of 6 bases from V and 3 bases from J, the junction contained 5 bases not matched to a gene. CDR1 is MNHEY and CDR2 is SVGAGI in the germline V gene. The CDR3 runs to 15 residues.

The chain recombines TRBV9 with TRBJ2-1; TRBD1 is a possible D gene (6 bases). CDR1 is SGDLS and CDR2 is YYNGEE in the germline V gene. The CDR3 has 14 residues. The V and J ends lost 0 bases and 9 bases respectively, with 13 bases between them. The CDR3 sequence: CASSVGQVSGEQFF. The CDR3 coding sequence is TGTGCCAGCAGCGTAGGACAGGTTTCGGGTGAGCAGTTCTTC.

The chain uses TRBV5-6 and TRBJ1-2; 8 nucleotides match TRBD1. V shed 4 bases, J shed 4 bases, and the junction held 6 bases outside the gene matches. CDR1 and CDR2 (germline): SGHDT, YYEEEE. The CDR3 runs 14 residues. The CDR3 bases are TGTGCCAGCAGCCCCCTTGACAGGGGCTATGGCTACACCTTC. This translates into CASSPLDRGYGYTF. Full variable domain (outside the CDR3, taken from reference TRBV5-6 and TRBJ1-2): DAGVTQSPTHLIKTRGQQVTLRCSPKSGHDTVSWYQQALGQGPQFIFQYYEEEERQRGNFPDRFSGHQFPNYSSELNVNALLLGDSALYLCASSPLDRGYGYTFGSGTRLTVV.

The CDR3 sequence is CASMTVQGSLNIQYF. The CDR3 coding sequence is TGTGCCAGCATGACCGTACAGGGGTCTTTAAACATTCAGTACTTC. The V and J genes are TRBV6-5 and TRBJ2-4; 7 bases align to TRBD1. Per the germline V gene, CDR1 is MNHEY and CDR2 is SVGAGI. This CDR3 is 15 amino acids long. V gave up 7 bases and J gave up 6 bases; unmatched junction bases: 12.

A single count supports this clone. The CDR3 DNA is TGTGCCAGCAGTGAAGTGCGAGGGCCGAGAAACGAGCAGTACTTC. This encodes CASSEVRGPRNEQYF. The chain has TRBV6-1 and TRBJ2-7, with D perhaps matching TRBD2 (5 bases). The V and J ends lost 1 base and 5 bases respectively, with 15 bases between them. Germline V gene sequence: CDR1 MNHNS, CDR2 SASEGT. This CDR3 has 15 residues.

CDR3 DNA: TGCAGCGTTGAACAGGGGGCGCGGTACGAGCAGTACTTC. Translated: CSVEQGARYEQYF. The chain recombines TRBV29-1 with TRBJ2-7; 8 nucleotides match TRBD1. V trimming: 2 bases; J trimming: 4 bases; junction bases outside the gene matches: 4. Germline V gene lookup returns CDR1 SQVTM and CDR2 ANQGSEA. The CDR3 totals 13 residues.

The chain is built from TRBV21-1 and TRBJ1-1; the table gives TRBD1 as D, unverified against the DNA. TRBV21-1 is a pseudogene locus. The CDR3 is 13 amino acids. CDR3 sequence (DNA): TGTGCCAGCAGCAGGGAAAGACAGGGGGAGGCTTTCTTT. This encodes CASSRERQGEAFF.

The chain joins TRBV6-1 to TRBJ1-1, with D possibly matching TRBD1 (5 bases). Trimming shortened V by 8 bases and J by 12 bases, and 16 bases separated the two germline ends. Germline-derived CDR1 and CDR2 are MNHNS and SASEGT. The CDR3 covers 11 residues. CDR3 DNA: TGTGCCAGCGACCAGGGTAAAGGGTCTTTCTTT. This codes for CASDQGKGSFF.

The CDR3 sequence: CASKRDSNYGYTF. The CDR3 region has the DNA TGTGCCAGCAAGAGGGACAGCAACTATGGCTACACCTTC. This rearrangement joins TRBV6-5 to TRBJ1-2, with 7 bases lining up with TRBD1. With 7 bases clipped from V and 2 bases from J, the junction kept 4 bases outside the gene matches. The CDR3 has 13 residues. The germline CDR1 and CDR2 sequences are MNHEY and SVGAGI.

This clone was detected only once. The chain couples TRBV4-1 to TRBJ2-1; 11 nucleotides line up with TRBD2. This CDR3 is 17 amino acids long. In germline, CDR1 is MGHRA, CDR2 YSYEKL. J gave up 5 bases and V 1 base, and 7 bases lay outside the gene matches. Here the CDR3 DNA reads TGCGCCAGCAGCCAAGCTGGGGGACTAGCGGATAACAATGAGCAGTTCTTC. It encodes CASSQAGGLADNNEQFF.

This chain links TRBV6-6 with TRBJ1-1; D is undetermined. The germline CDR1 and CDR2 sequences are MNHNY and SVGAGI (reference sequence). The CDR3 totals 15 residues. V was clipped by 7 bases and J by 0 bases, with 15 bases between them. CDR3 sequence: CASTPQSRLNTEAFF. CDR3 nucleotides: TGTGCCAGCACCCCCCAAAGTCGGTTGAACACTGAAGCTTTCTTT.

The chain joins TRBV10-2 to TRBJ2-7; possible D gene TRBD2, 5 bases. The CDR3 covers 16 residues. CDR1 and CDR2 from the germline V gene are WSHSY and SAAADI. Trimming took 5 bases from V and 5 from J, leaving 22 bases between them. The CDR3 region is CASSIYLASVNHEQYF. CDR3 nucleotides: TGCGCCAGCAGTATCTATTTAGCGTCGGTGAACCACGAGCAGTACTTC.